The clone carrying this T cell receptor (beta chain) showed up many times. Its specificity is unknown. This entry is derived from a study of T-cell reconstitution after alpha-beta-depleted transplantation in children. Study results and caveats: T-cell counts and diversity at one year following transplant were attributed mainly to newly produced T cells.

A library of TCRbeta sequences, prepared with unique molecular identifiers, was generated. One entry per CDR3 protein results from TCRdb running MiXCR on the PCR reads. The table includes hundreds of thousands of distinct CDR3 sequences, roughly 13% detected once. CDR3 length: 18 residues. Germline V gives CDR1 SQVTM, CDR2 ANQGSEA. The V and J ends lost 5 bases and 0 bases, in that order; junction bases with no gene match: 13. This sequence originates from a male patient between 5 and 17 years old who had a stem cell transplant for acute myeloid leukemia, so the T cells may come from the graft donor. V gene TRBV29-1 combines with J gene TRBJ2-1, with 10 bases identical to TRBD2. This material consisted of PBMCs, mostly from graft donor cells, taken 360 days after TCRalphabeta/CD19-depleted stem cell transplant. The CDR3 coding sequence is TGCAGCGTTCTGAGGGGCACTAGCGGGAAGAGCTCCTACAATGAGCAGTTCTTC. It translates to CSVLRGTSGKSSYNEQFF.